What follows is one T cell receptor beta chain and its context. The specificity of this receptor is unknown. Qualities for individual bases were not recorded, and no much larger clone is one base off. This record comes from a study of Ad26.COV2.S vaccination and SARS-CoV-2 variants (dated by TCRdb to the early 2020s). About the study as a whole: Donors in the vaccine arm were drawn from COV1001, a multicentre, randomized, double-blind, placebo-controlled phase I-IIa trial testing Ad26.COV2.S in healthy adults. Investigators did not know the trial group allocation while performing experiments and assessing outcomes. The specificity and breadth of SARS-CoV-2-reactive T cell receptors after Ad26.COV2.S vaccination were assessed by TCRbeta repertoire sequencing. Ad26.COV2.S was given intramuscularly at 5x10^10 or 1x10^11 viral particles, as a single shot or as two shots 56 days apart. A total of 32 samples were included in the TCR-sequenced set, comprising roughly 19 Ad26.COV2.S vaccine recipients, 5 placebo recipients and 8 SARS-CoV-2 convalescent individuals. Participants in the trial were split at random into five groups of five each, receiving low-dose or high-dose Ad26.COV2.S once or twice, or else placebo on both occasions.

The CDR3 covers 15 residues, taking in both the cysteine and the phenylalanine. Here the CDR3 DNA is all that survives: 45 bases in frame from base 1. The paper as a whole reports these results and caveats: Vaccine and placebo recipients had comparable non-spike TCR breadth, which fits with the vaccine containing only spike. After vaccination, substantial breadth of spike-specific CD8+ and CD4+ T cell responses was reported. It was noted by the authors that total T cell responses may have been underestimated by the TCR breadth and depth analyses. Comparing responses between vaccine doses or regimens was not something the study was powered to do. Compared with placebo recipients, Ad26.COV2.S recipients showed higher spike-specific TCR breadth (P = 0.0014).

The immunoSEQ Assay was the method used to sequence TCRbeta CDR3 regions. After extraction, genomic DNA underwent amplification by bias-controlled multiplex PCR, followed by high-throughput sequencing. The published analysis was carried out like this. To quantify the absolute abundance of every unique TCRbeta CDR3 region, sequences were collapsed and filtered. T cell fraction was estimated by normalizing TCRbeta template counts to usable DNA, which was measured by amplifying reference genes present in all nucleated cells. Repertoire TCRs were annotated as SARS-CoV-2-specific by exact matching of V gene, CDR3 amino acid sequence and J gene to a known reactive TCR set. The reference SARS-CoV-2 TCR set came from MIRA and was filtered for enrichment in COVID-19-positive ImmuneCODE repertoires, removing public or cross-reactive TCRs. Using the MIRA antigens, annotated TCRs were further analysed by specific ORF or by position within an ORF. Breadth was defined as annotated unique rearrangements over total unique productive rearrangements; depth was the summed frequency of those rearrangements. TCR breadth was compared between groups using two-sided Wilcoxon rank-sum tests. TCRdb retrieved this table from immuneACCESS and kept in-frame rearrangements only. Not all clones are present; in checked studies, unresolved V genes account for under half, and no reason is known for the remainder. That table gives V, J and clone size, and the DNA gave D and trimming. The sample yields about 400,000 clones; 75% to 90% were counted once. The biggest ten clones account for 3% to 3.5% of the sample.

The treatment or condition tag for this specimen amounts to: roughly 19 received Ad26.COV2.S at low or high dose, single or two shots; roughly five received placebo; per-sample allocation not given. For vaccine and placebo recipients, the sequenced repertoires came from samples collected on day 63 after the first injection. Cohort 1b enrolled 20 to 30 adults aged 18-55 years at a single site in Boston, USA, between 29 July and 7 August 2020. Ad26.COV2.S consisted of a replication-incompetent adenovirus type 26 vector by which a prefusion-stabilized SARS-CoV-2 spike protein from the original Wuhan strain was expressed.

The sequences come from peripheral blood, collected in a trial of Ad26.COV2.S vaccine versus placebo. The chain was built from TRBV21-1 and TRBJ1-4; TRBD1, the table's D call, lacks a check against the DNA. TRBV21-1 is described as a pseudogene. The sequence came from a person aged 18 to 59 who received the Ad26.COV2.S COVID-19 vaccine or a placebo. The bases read TGTGCCAGCAGCAGTCGACAGGCCCTTGGGGAAAAACTGTTTTTT. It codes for CASSSRQALGEKLFF.